The rows below give T cell receptor beta chains drawn from one sample of a study of blood T cell repertoires in COVID-19. TCRdb's copy holds only in-frame clones and misses some; the assay was immunoSEQ multiplex PCR. The profile shows about 110,000 clones, over 65% of them singletons. The specimen was peripheral blood. These receptors originate from a woman aged 55-75 years with acute or convalescent COVID-19. Each CDR3 is given with its conserved first and last residue. A D gene is named only where the DNA matches it firmly. Expanded clones get a size class; other rows say once, few or many, or leave the size out.

D: -
V: TRBV28
length: 13
size: -
J: TRBJ2-7
CDR3: CASSSSPVNEQYF
DNA: TGTGCCAGCAGTTCCAGTCCTGTCAACGAGCAGTACTTC

D: -
V: TRBV28
length: 14
size: few
J: TRBJ2-1
CDR3: CASSLLQDYNEQFF
DNA: TGTGCCAGCAGTTTACTACAGGACTACAATGAGCAGTTCTTC

D: TRBD1
V: TRBV18
length: 14
size: -
J: TRBJ1-1
CDR3: CASSYGTGPTEAFF
DNA: TGTGCCAGCTCATACGGGACAGGGCCCACTGAAGCTTTCTTT

D: TRBD1
V: TRBV14
length: 15
size: -
J: TRBJ1-5
CDR3: CASSQETGPNQPQHF
DNA: TGTGCCAGCAGCCAAGAGACAGGGCCTAATCAGCCCCAGCATTTT

D: TRBD2
V: TRBV7-3
length: 15
size: -
J: TRBJ2-5
CDR3: CASSLTAGEQETQYF
DNA: TGTGCCAGCAGCTTAACAGCGGGAGAACAAGAGACCCAGTACTTC

D: TRBD2
V: TRBV6-5
length: 13
size: -
J: TRBJ2-5
CDR3: CASKAGGPETQYF
DNA: TGTGCCAGCAAAGCGGGAGGGCCCGAGACCCAGTACTTC

D: TRBD2
V: TRBV7-3
length: 15
size: -
J: TRBJ2-3
CDR3: CASSLWRGVIDTQYF
DNA: TGTGCCAGCAGCTTATGGCGGGGGGTTATAGATACGCAGTATTTT

D: -
V: TRBV7-2
length: 16
size: -
J: TRBJ1-5
CDR3: CASSFPTGGSNQPQHF
DNA: TGTGCCAGCAGCTTCCCAACGGGGGGGAGCAATCAGCCCCAGCATTTT

D: TRBD1
V: TRBV5-5
length: 15
size: once
J: TRBJ2-7
CDR3: CASSETGGVSYEQYF
DNA: TGTGCCAGCAGCGAGACAGGGGGGGTCTCCTACGAGCAGTACTTC

D: -
V: TRBV18
length: 15
size: -
J: TRBJ2-3
CDR3: CASSPGYGGTDTQYF
DNA: TGTGCCAGCTCACCAGGGTACGGGGGCACAGATACGCAGTATTTT

D: -
V: TRBV6-6
length: 13
size: -
J: TRBJ1-1
CDR3: CASKPRDGSEAFF
DNA: TGTGCCAGCAAACCCAGGGACGGGAGTGAAGCTTTCTTT

D: -
V: TRBV6-5
length: 13
size: many
J: TRBJ2-3
CDR3: CASSYGTSSTQYF
DNA: TGTGCCAGCAGTTACGGGACATCGTCAACGCAGTATTTT

D: -
V: TRBV28
length: 12
size: -
J: TRBJ1-2
CDR3: CATTPRYYGYTF
DNA: TGTGCCACCACCCCCAGATACTATGGCTACACCTTC